This T cell receptor (beta chain) was identified in a study of blood T cells in healthy people across ages. Notes on the study in general: Significant beta diversity loss was already apparent by age approximately 40, declining roughly linearly.

For the second PCR, which ran for about 7 to 11 cycles, a sample-barcoded 5' primer and a J-beta primer mix were used. Every cDNA molecule bore a tag from a template-switch adaptor containing 12 random nucleotides. A single record per CDR3 protein comes from TCRdb applying MiXCR to the 5' RACE reads. Among roughly 1.9 million distinct CDR3 sequences listed, approximately 39% were seen once. The table lists this clonotype with a few counts. Its antigen remains unknown. This receptor was taken from a human donor in good health. Sequencing input: blood.

In nucleotides, the CDR3 is TGTGCCAGCAGTTTCAGAATTCAACAGGGGGCAGACAATGAGCAGTTCTTC. It is translated as CASSFRIQQGADNEQFF. V and J are TRBV27 and TRBJ2-1, with TRBD1 identical over 9 bases. CDR3 length equals 17 residues. With 3 bases clipped from V and 5 bases from J, the junction kept 11 bases outside the gene matches. Germline V gene lookup returns CDR1 MNHEY and CDR2 SMNVEV (reference sequence).